Below are 19 T cell receptor beta chains sequenced from a single sample in a study of T cell repertoires in cytomegalovirus infection. TCRdb reanalysed the reads using MiXCR and keeps one entry per CDR3 protein. This sample has 400,000 or so distinct CDR3 sequences, with about a third found just once. The specimen was PBMCs. Receptors originate from a human donor in good health (CMV status not recorded). Some clones in this sample may be carry-over from other donors' samples.

The table lists this clonotype with many counts. The chain links TRBV2 to TRBJ2-3; 8 bases agree with TRBD2. V trimming: 5 bases; J trimming: 0 bases; junction bases outside the gene matches: 7. CDR3 length equals 16 residues. CDR1 SNHLY and CDR2 FYNNEI come from the germline V gene. The CDR3 DNA reads as TGTGCCAGCAGTCTTACTAGCGGTTATAGCACAGATACGCAGTATTTT. It encodes CASSLTSGYSTDTQYF.

A few counts support this clonotype. The chain couples TRBV6-1 to TRBJ2-1, with D maybe TRBD2 (6 bases). V lost 6 bases and J 1 base, leaving 10 bases between the germline ends. The CDR3 is 14 residues long. CDR1 and CDR2 (germline): MNHNS, SASEGT. The CDR3 sequence is CASRVGLSYNEQFF. The CDR3 DNA sequence: TGTGCCAGCAGGGTTGGACTATCCTACAATGAGCAGTTCTTC.

The CDR3 region has the DNA TGTGCCAGCAGTGCGGCTAGCGGAATAACCTACAATGAGCAGTTCTTC. Protein: CASSAASGITYNEQFF. The chain links TRBV6-1 to TRBJ2-1; 7 bases line up with TRBD2. In germline, CDR1 is MNHNS, CDR2 SASEGT. The CDR3 has 16 residues. V lost 4 bases, J lost 2 bases, and 8 bases stayed unmatched.

Comments on this clonotype: A clone one base away is much larger, so this may be a read error. The J gene is TRBJ2-2, the V gene TRBV6-8; tentative D call: TRBD1 (6 bases). In germline, CDR1 is MNHGY, CDR2 SAAAGT. This CDR3 is built from 16 residues. This chain's CDR3 is CASFRFGQGNTVELFF. CDR3 DNA: TGTGCCAGCTTCAGGTTCGGGCAGGGGAACACCGTGGAGCTGTTTTTT.

The chain has TRBV3-1 and TRBJ1-2; D gene unclear. The CDR3 runs to 13 residues. Germline CDR1 and CDR2: LGHDT and YNNKEL (reference sequence). V was shortened by 2 bases and J by 0 bases, with 4 bases between the two germline ends. The CDR3 region is CASSQTSNYGYTF. CDR3 DNA sequence: TGTGCCAGCAGCCAAACGTCTAACTATGGCTACACCTTC.

Many counts were recorded for this clonotype. The chain joins TRBV7-9 to TRBJ1-3, with D uncertain. The CDR3 has 12 amino acids. The V end was cut by 2 bases, the J end by 6 bases, with 5 bases between. CDR1 is SEHNR and CDR2 is FQNEAQ in the germline V gene (reference sequence). CDR3 sequence (DNA): TGTGCCAGCAGCTTATCCGAAAACACCATATATTTT. This codes for CASSLSENTIYF.

This clonotype turned up a few times. CDR3 sequence reads: CSATGDRMGNEQFF. CDR3 DNA: TGCAGTGCTACCGGGGACAGGATGGGGAATGAGCAGTTCTTC. The rearrangement uses TRBV20-1 and TRBJ2-1; 8 nucleotides align to TRBD1. The V gene's germline CDR1 is DFQATT and CDR2 SNEGSKA (reference sequence). With V trimmed by 4 bases and J by 7 bases, 9 bases remained unmatched. The length of the CDR3 is 14 residues.

This clonotype was found many times. CDR3 residues: CASSDWRGGNQPQHF. The CDR3 DNA reads as TGTGCCAGCAGTGACTGGAGGGGGGGCAATCAGCCCCAGCATTTT. The chain couples TRBV2 to TRBJ1-5, with D possibly TRBD1 on 6 matching bases. V was trimmed by 3 bases and J by 2 bases, leaving 11 bases between them. CDR3 length equals 15 residues. Germline-derived CDR1 and CDR2 are SNHLY and FYNNEI.

The V call is TRBV5-6, the J call TRBJ2-1; 7 bases fit TRBD2. The V and J ends lost 0 bases and 1 base, in that order; junction bases with no gene match: 7. The CDR3 loop spans 17 amino acids. The germline gives CDR1 SGHDT, CDR2 YYEEEE. DNA of the CDR3: TGTGCCAGCAGCTTGGAATGGCGGGAGACTTCCTACAATGAGCAGTTCTTC. Protein: CASSLEWRETSYNEQFF. Looking up the rest from reference TRBV5-6 and TRBJ2-1 gives the full variable domain: DAGVTQSPTHLIKTRGQQVTLRCSPKSGHDTVSWYQQALGQGPQFIFQYYEEEERQRGNFPDRFSGHQFPNYSSELNVNALLLGDSALYLCASSLEWRETSYNEQFFGPGTRLTVL.

Comment on this clonotype: This may arise from a read error, as a much more abundant clone is one base away. V gene TRBV7-2 combines with J gene TRBJ2-1, with D possibly TRBD2 on 7 matching bases. CDR1 is SGHTA and CDR2 is FQGNSA in the germline V gene. There are 13 residues in the CDR3. V lost 0 bases and J lost 10, with 10 bases in between. DNA of the CDR3: TGTGCCAGCAGCTTAGCTCGCGGGGGCGAGCAGTTCTTC. As protein: CASSLARGGEQFF. The full variable domain, with the rest looked up from reference TRBV7-2 and TRBJ2-1, is GAGVSQSPSNKVTEKGKDVELRCDPISGHTALYWYRQSLGQGLEFLIYFQGNSAPDKSGLPSDRFSAERTGGSVSTLTIQRTQQEDSAVYLCASSLARGGEQFFGPGTRLTVL.

This clonotype was seen a few times. V and J are TRBV2 and TRBJ2-3; D possibly corresponds to TRBD2 (6 bases). The germline V and J ends were trimmed by 6 bases and 1 base, with 11 bases remaining between them. The CDR3 totals 14 residues. Germline V gives CDR1 SNHLY, CDR2 FYNNEI. CDR3 sequence: CASRTGTRTDTQYF. The CDR3 DNA sequence: TGTGCCAGCAGAACCGGGACTCGCACAGATACGCAGTATTTT.

This clonotype was observed a few times. This chain uses TRBV15 with TRBJ2-2; 7 nucleotides align to TRBD2. The CDR3 loop spans 11 amino acids. Germline trimming cut 8 bases from V and 7 bases from J; bases unmatched to any gene: 1. Germline V lookup: CDR1 LNHNV, CDR2 YYDKDF (reference sequence). CDR3 nucleotides: TGTGCCACCGGGAGGGACGGGGAGCTGTTTTTT. Protein: CATGRDGELFF. Drawing the rest from reference TRBV15 and TRBJ2-2, the complete variable domain is DAMVIQNPRYQVTQFGKPVTLSCSQTLNHNVMYWYQQKSSQAPKLLFHYYDKDFNNEADTPDNFQSRRPNTSFCFLDIRSPGLGDTAMYLCATGRDGELFFGEGSRLTVL.

This clonotype was seen only a few times. The V call is TRBV11-1, the J call TRBJ2-5; no reliable D call. Germline assignment: CDR1 SGHAT and CDR2 FQDESV (reference sequence). V lost 5 bases and J 2 bases, leaving 9 bases between the germline ends. CDR3 size: 13 residues. CDR3 loop: CASSAHPQETQYF. The CDR3 DNA reads as TGTGCCAGCAGCGCTCATCCTCAAGAGACCCAGTACTTC.

This clonotype has a handful of counts. The chain is built from TRBV28 and TRBJ2-4; D is unclear. This CDR3 region has 13 residues. With 10 bases removed from V and 3 bases from J, the gap between germline ends came to 13 bases. CDR1 and CDR2 from the germline V gene are MDHEN and SYDVKM. As DNA, the CDR3 is TGTGCCACCAGGACCCTGAACAAAAACATTCAGTACTTC. This gives the protein CATRTLNKNIQYF.

V usage is TRBV28 and J usage is TRBJ2-6, with 7 bases fitting TRBD1. The CDR3 has 16 amino acids. CDR1 is MDHEN and CDR2 is SYDVKM in the germline V gene. Trimming at V came to 4 bases and at J to 2 bases, leaving 5 bases not matched to a gene. CDR3 residues: CASSSRDSPGANVLTF. The DNA for the CDR3 is TGTGCCAGCAGTTCCCGGGACAGTCCTGGGGCCAACGTCCTGACTTTC.

The V call is TRBV7-3, the J call TRBJ1-1; possible D gene TRBD1, 5 bases. V lost 0 bases, J lost 8 bases, and 13 bases lay in between. CDR3 length equals 14 residues. CDR1 is SGHTA, CDR2 FQGTGA, per germline. DNA for the CDR3: TGTGCCAGCAGCTTAACGACGAAGCAGGGAGAAGCTTTCTTT. Amino acids: CASSLTTKQGEAFF.

This clonotype was detected only a few times. The CDR3 reads CASSLVASEGYNEQFF. CDR3 in DNA: TGTGCCAGCAGCTTGGTGGCGAGTGAGGGCTACAATGAGCAGTTCTTC. The chain links TRBV5-4 to TRBJ2-1; perhaps TRBD2 as D (5 bases). The germline V and J ends were trimmed by 0 bases and 3 bases, with 13 bases remaining between them. Germline CDR1 and CDR2: SGHNT and YYREEE (reference sequence). The CDR3 extends over 16 amino acids.

This clonotype was counted many times. The rearrangement joins TRBV6-1 to TRBJ2-4; 11 nucleotides agree with TRBD2. The germline V gene encodes CDR1 MNHNS and CDR2 SASEGT. CDR3 length equals 19 residues. V was pared by 1 base and J by 2 bases, with 10 bases of the junction left unmatched. For the CDR3, the DNA is TGTGCCAGCAGTGAAGGAGGCCTAGCGGGGGGTACTCCCAAAAACATTCAGTACTTC. This sequence encodes CASSEGGLAGGTPKNIQYF.

This clonotype was detected a few times. This chain links TRBV12-3 or TRBV12-4 with TRBJ2-7; tentatively, D is TRBD1 (5 bases). The CDR3 is made up of 13 amino acids. Between the trimmed V and J ends, which lost 4 bases and 4 bases, there was a span of 11 bases. The CDR3 protein is CASSSSAGYEQYF. Written as DNA, the CDR3 is TGTGCCAGCAGTTCCTCTGCAGGGTACGAGCAGTACTTC.